Listed here are 6 T cell receptor beta chains from one sample, sequenced in a study of beta chain features in type 1 diabetes. The isolated RNA, all of it, was reverse transcribed, so expressed TCRB transcripts were what got sequenced. Sequenced by immunoSEQ multiplex PCR; TCRdb stores in-frame clones only, minus some. Found here are some 230,000 clones, over 8.5% of them singletons; the top ten hold about 0.037%. Sequencing input: naive CD4+ T cells from blood. The receptors were sampled from a woman aged 18-29 years in good health.

This clone was counted only a few times. The chain is built from TRBV25-1 and TRBJ1-6, with no clear D. The CDR3 spans 14 residues. Trimming left V 7 bases short and J 1 base short, with 8 bases between. Per germline, CDR1 MGHDK and CDR2 SYGVNS. This chain's CDR3 is CASKRESYNSPLHF. The CDR3, as DNA: TGTGCCAGCAAGCGGGAGTCCTATAATTCACCCCTCCACTTT.

This sequence joins TRBV27 and TRBJ1-1, with D perhaps TRBD1 (5 bases). The CDR3 covers 13 residues. The V end was cut by 2 bases, the J end by 4 bases, with 8 bases between. CDR1 and CDR2 from the germline V gene are MNHEY and SMNVEV (reference sequence). This CDR3 reads CASSLRRVTEAFF. The CDR3 DNA follows: TGTGCCAGCAGTTTACGCAGGGTCACTGAAGCTTTCTTT.

The sample holds a few counts of this clone. The chain has TRBV5-6 and TRBJ2-1, with a possible D match to TRBD2 (6 bases). V gave up 2 bases and J gave up 16 bases, with 25 bases separating them. This CDR3 spans 15 amino acids. CDR1 and CDR2 (germline): SGHDT, YYEEEE. The CDR3 region has the DNA TGTGCCAGCAGCTTCCCTCTTAGCGGAAGACCGATGGATTTCTTC. Its translation: CASSFPLSGRPMDFF.

This clone came up a few times. The chain employs TRBV11-2 and TRBJ2-2; TRBD2 aligns across 15 bases. V was clipped by 5 bases and J by 5 bases; unmatched bases: 3. The CDR3 loop spans 16 amino acids. Looked up from germline, CDR1 is SGHAT and CDR2 is FQNNGV. The CDR3 loop is CASSRGLAGGTGELFF. In DNA, the CDR3 is TGTGCCAGCAGCAGGGGACTAGCGGGAGGAACCGGGGAGCTGTTTTTT.

This clone was seen a few times. The chain uses TRBV2 and TRBJ2-5, with D unclear. Trimming took 4 bases from V and 4 from J, leaving 10 bases between them. The CDR3 loop spans 13 amino acids. Germline-derived CDR1 and CDR2 are SNHLY and FYNNEI. CDR3 region: CASSGALGETQYF. In DNA, the CDR3 is TGTGCCAGCAGTGGGGCGCTTGGAGAGACCCAGTACTTC.

This clone was observed a few times. The V gene is TRBV6-6, the J gene TRBJ2-7; TRBD1 aligns across 7 bases. J was trimmed by 0 bases and V by 7 bases; bases with no gene match: 6. The CDR3 contains 14 residues. CDR1 and CDR2 (germline): MNHNY, SVGAGI (reference sequence). The CDR3: CASIRDSPSYEQYF. The DNA for the CDR3 is TGTGCCAGCATTCGGGACAGCCCCTCCTACGAGCAGTACTTC.